This TCR beta chain originates from a study of blood T cell repertoires in COVID-19. Looking at the study overall: Samples representing acute and convalescent COVID-19 were sourced from the United States, Italy and Spain. The analysed material was cDNA or gDNA that came from T cells, B-cell-depleted T cells, or PBMCs.

Per the original data handling: Amplified reference gene primers provided the basis for estimating nucleated cell counts. Generated by immunoSEQ multiplex PCR, the TCRdb table keeps only in-frame clones and is missing some. V and J calls and clone size are those listed in that table; D and trimming were worked out from the DNA. Of about 160,000 clones in the sample, about nine tenths were seen once. This clone was recorded a few times. The sample comprised peripheral blood. The sequence derives from a woman aged 70-85 years with acute or convalescent COVID-19.

The CDR3, as DNA: TGTGCCAGCAGCTCCACAGGAGCACCCTATGGCTACACCTTC. It is translated as CASSSTGAPYGYTF. The chain is built from TRBV7-9 and TRBJ1-2; TRBD1 is a possible D gene (5 bases). V lost 4 bases to trimming and J lost 4 bases, with 13 bases between them. Germline CDR1 and CDR2: SEHNR and FQNEAQ (reference sequence). The CDR3 spans 14 residues.